This TCR beta chain is drawn from a study of blood T cell repertoires in COVID-19. Study-level information: Sample material is recorded as cDNA or gDNA derived from T cells, B-cell-depleted T cells, or PBMCs.

Original handling: Reference gene primer amplification in the assay estimated nucleated cell counts. Profiling relied on immunoSEQ multiplex PCR, and the TCRdb table lists in-frame clones only, not all of them. The V and J calls and clone size come from that table; D and trimming were worked out from the DNA. The profile shows 180,000 or so clones, over 80% of them singletons. Seattle patients were enrolled while actively infected and followed longitudinally. Germline V gives CDR1 SGHDT, CDR2 YYEEEE. J gave up 3 bases and V 5 bases, and 4 bases lay outside the gene matches. CDR3 size: 14 residues. The V and J genes are TRBV5-6 and TRBJ2-1; 8 positions match TRBD1. The source of this sequence is a woman aged 40 to 49 with COVID-19, enrolled during active disease. Sequencing was performed on peripheral blood. CDR3 sequence reads: CASSPGTGYNEQFF. As DNA, the CDR3 is TGTGCCAGCAGTCCCGGGACAGGCTACAATGAGCAGTTCTTC. Together with reference TRBV5-6 and TRBJ2-1, the CDR3 gives the full variable domain: DAGVTQSPTHLIKTRGQQVTLRCSPKSGHDTVSWYQQALGQGPQFIFQYYEEEERQRGNFPDRFSGHQFPNYSSELNVNALLLGDSALYLCASSPGTGYNEQFFGPGTRLTVL.